These 18 T cell receptor beta chains came from one sample sequenced in a study of cytomegalovirus exposure and HLA in healthy donors. This PCR relied on a set of 60 Vbeta primers and 13 Jbeta primers. TCRdb's copy holds only in-frame clones and misses some; the assay was immunoSEQ multiplex PCR. The data hold 160,000 or so clones, with roughly 76% observed a single time. Sequencing input: PBMCs. Every receptor here comes from a man between 60 and 75 years old in good health and CMV-seronegative.

This chain connects TRBV28 to TRBJ2-7; D may be TRBD2 (5 bases). The germline V and J ends were trimmed by 3 bases and 6 bases, with 15 bases remaining between them. The CDR3 runs 14 residues. The germline gives CDR1 MDHEN, CDR2 SYDVKM. The CDR3 DNA reads TGTGCCAGCAGTTTCGAGGGTATTCCTCCCGAGCAGTACTTC. Translation: CASSFEGIPPEQYF.

The rearrangement uses TRBV13 and TRBJ2-3, with 14 positions matching TRBD2. Germline V lookup: CDR1 PRHDT, CDR2 FYEKMQ (reference sequence). The length of the CDR3 is 17 residues. Trimming cost V 5 bases and J 4 bases; bases outside gene matches: 8. The CDR3 region has the DNA TGTGCCAGCAGCCCCGGGACTAGCGGGAGATACTCAGATACGCAGTATTTT. It specifies CASSPGTSGRYSDTQYF.

About this clone itself: Other DNA sequences in the same sample also yield this CDR3. V usage is TRBV15 and J usage is TRBJ2-3, with 8 nucleotides matching TRBD2. Germline trimming cut 1 base from V and 2 bases from J; bases unmatched to any gene: 2. The CDR3 has 15 residues. The germline gives CDR1 LNHNV, CDR2 YYDKDF (reference sequence). CDR3: CATSRGGGITDTQYF. CDR3 DNA: TGTGCCACCAGCAGAGGCGGGGGGATCACAGATACGCAGTATTTT.

This clone was recorded only once. The chain couples TRBV6-6 to TRBJ1-1, with TRBD1 matching 7 bases. The CDR3 extends over 14 amino acids. The germline V gene encodes CDR1 MNHNY and CDR2 SVGAGI (reference sequence). V was pared by 5 bases and J by 1 base, with 4 bases of the junction left unmatched. CDR3: CASSKRQGNTEAFF. The CDR3 coding sequence is TGTGCCAGCAGTAAGAGACAGGGGAACACTGAAGCTTTCTTT.

The CDR3 spells CAWSEQRNQPQHF. The CDR3 DNA is TGTGCCTGGAGTGAGCAGCGTAATCAGCCCCAGCATTTT. The V gene is TRBV30, the J gene TRBJ1-5; D gene uncertain. Germline V CDR1 and CDR2: GTSNPN, SVGIG (reference sequence). CDR3 length equals 13 residues. Trimming removed 1 base from V and 4 bases from J, with 8 bases in between.

The chain is built from TRBV6-6 and TRBJ2-7; TRBD1 might be the D (5 bases). Trimming shortened V by 2 bases and J by 2 bases, and 10 bases separated the two germline ends. Germline CDR1 is MNHNY and CDR2 is SVGAGI (reference sequence). The CDR3 length is 14 residues. The CDR3 DNA sequence: TGTGCCAGCAGTTACCCCGACAGACCCTACGAGCAGTACTTC. The encoded protein is CASSYPDRPYEQYF.

This clone appeared once. A junction end diverges from the germline sequence, so it may reflect a read error. The rearrangement links TRBV7-9 to TRBJ1-4; D gene unclear. Germline CDR1 is SEHNR and CDR2 is FQNEAQ (reference sequence). The length of the CDR3 is 14 residues. CDR3 amino acids: CSSSLVEGGEKLFF. DNA of the CDR3: TGTTCCAGCAGCCTCGTTGAGGGCGGCGAAAAACTGTTTTTT. Combining the CDR3 with reference TRBV7-9 and TRBJ1-4 gives the whole variable domain DTGVSQNPRHKITKRGQNVTFRCDPISEHNRLYWYRQTLGQGPEFLTYFQNEAQLEKSRLLSDRFSAERPKGSFSTLEIQRTEQGDSAMYLCSSSLVEGGEKLFFGSGTQLSVL.

This clone has only a few counts. The chain uses TRBV4-2 and TRBJ2-7; 7 nucleotides match TRBD2. The J segment lost 1 base and the V segment lost 1 base, leaving 10 bases of the junction unmatched. The CDR3 length is 17 residues. The germline V gene has CDR1 LGHNA and CDR2 YNFKEQ. The CDR3, as DNA: TGTGCCAGCAGCCAAGTAGGGCGGGAGCACCTTTCCTACGAGCAGTACTTC. Translation: CASSQVGREHLSYEQYF.

The chain is built from TRBV28 and TRBJ2-2; 10 positions agree with TRBD1. The J segment lost 4 bases and the V segment lost 5 bases, leaving 7 bases of the junction unmatched. CDR1 and CDR2 from the germline V gene are MDHEN and SYDVKM. The CDR3 has 16 residues. CDR3 bases: TGTGCCAGCAGTCCTCCGACAGGGGGCGGCACCGGGGAGCTGTTTTTT. Translating gives CASSPPTGGGTGELFF.

The V call is TRBV10-2, the J call TRBJ1-1; D gene unclear. The CDR3 contains 14 residues. The V end was cut by 5 bases, the J end by 0 bases, with 10 bases between. The germline gives CDR1 WSHSY, CDR2 SAAADI. In DNA, the CDR3 is TGCGCCAGCAGTCGAGCCGGAGTGAACACTGAAGCTTTCTTT. Translation: CASSRAGVNTEAFF.

The V gene is TRBV4-2, the J gene TRBJ1-2; perhaps TRBD1 as D (5 bases). CDR1 LGHNA and CDR2 YNFKEQ come from the germline V gene. V lost 0 bases and J lost 7, with 15 bases in between. The CDR3 loop spans 15 amino acids. The CDR3 sequence is CASSQEVGGMSGYTF. The CDR3 nucleotides read TGTGCCAGCAGCCAAGAGGTGGGGGGAATGTCTGGCTACACCTTC.

In this sample, this clone turned up once. The chain is built from TRBV5-1 and TRBJ2-5; D is possibly TRBD2 (6 bases). The CDR3 totals 15 residues. Deletions cut 4 bases from V and 1 base from J, with 14 bases between. CDR1 is SGHRS, CDR2 YFSETQ, per germline. Here the CDR3 reads CASSPSVAAQETQYF. The CDR3 nucleotides read TGCGCCAGCAGCCCCTCAGTAGCGGCCCAAGAGACCCAGTACTTC. Filled out from reference TRBV5-1 and TRBJ2-5, the complete variable domain reads KAGVTQTPRYLIKTRGQQVTLSCSPISGHRSVSWYQQTPGQGLQFLFEYFSETQRNKGNFPGRFSGRQFSNSRSEMNVSTLELGDSALYLCASSPSVAAQETQYFGPGTRLLVL.

J is TRBJ1-5 and V is TRBV19; the D is unclear. The V end lost 1 base, the J end lost 6 bases, and 7 bases lay between the germline ends. The germline V gene has CDR1 LNHDA and CDR2 SQIVND (reference sequence). This CDR3 is 13 amino acids long. Written as DNA, the CDR3 is TGTGCCAGTAGTATAGCGGAGGGTCAGCCCCAGCATTTT. Translated: CASSIAEGQPQHF.

As concerns this clone: One end of the junction is discordant with germline, which a read error may explain. V gene TRBV7-9 combines with J gene TRBJ2-7, with D possibly TRBD1 on 6 matching bases. CDR1 is SEHNR, CDR2 FQNEAQ, per germline (reference sequence). The length of the CDR3 is 16 residues. The CDR3 here is CSSSLGPTGFSYEQYF. CDR3 in DNA: TGTTCCAGCAGCTTAGGCCCGACAGGTTTCTCCTACGAGCAGTACTTC.

The chain joins TRBV6-1 to TRBJ2-3, with 10 bases lining up with TRBD1. Germline V lookup: CDR1 MNHNS, CDR2 SASEGT. The CDR3 consists of 16 residues. With V trimmed by 4 bases and J by 0 bases, 4 bases remained unmatched. CDR3 sequence reads: CASSARQGASTDTQYF. CDR3 coding DNA: TGTGCCAGCAGTGCCCGACAGGGGGCGAGCACAGATACGCAGTATTTT.

V gene TRBV5-1 combines with J gene TRBJ2-7, with D possibly TRBD2 on 6 matching bases. This CDR3 region has 15 residues. With 1 base removed from V and 2 bases from J, the gap between germline ends came to 13 bases. Germline V gene lookup returns CDR1 SGHRS and CDR2 YFSETQ. CDR3 sequence (DNA): TGCGCCAGCAGCTTGCTCGCGGAGGGGCCCTACGAGCAGTACTTC. It specifies CASSLLAEGPYEQYF.

The rearrangement joins TRBV21-1 to TRBJ1-3; the DNA was not compared with TRBD1, the D call given in the table. TRBV21-1 is annotated as a pseudogene. CDR3 size: 15 residues. CDR3 nucleotide sequence: TGTGCCAGCAGCAAAACAGCAATCTCTGGAAACACCATATATTTT. It encodes CASSKTAISGNTIYF.

In its sample, this clone was seen once. The gene calls are TRBV5-1 and TRBJ2-7, with D possibly matching TRBD1 (6 bases). The CDR3 is 16 residues long. V lost 3 bases, J lost 1 base, and 17 bases lay in between. Germline loops: CDR1 SGHRS, CDR2 YFSETQ. The CDR3 sequence: CASSSIVGARSYEQYF. CDR3 sequence (DNA): TGCGCCAGCAGCTCGATTGTGGGGGCCCGGTCCTACGAGCAGTACTTC.